The 27 T cell receptor beta chains below all came from one sample that was sequenced in a study of blood T cell repertoires in COVID-19. Assay used: immunoSEQ multiplex PCR; TCRdb lists only in-frame clones, some missing. The sample carries around 300,000 clones, nearly 90% recorded once. Sequencing was done on a sample of PBMCs or T cells enriched from blood (not recorded which). These receptors were taken from a woman between 18 and 30 years old with acute COVID-19.

The chain carries TRBV28 and TRBJ1-5; TRBD1 matches at 8 bases. Germline trimming cut 8 bases from V and 0 bases from J; bases unmatched to any gene: 18. There are 19 residues in the CDR3. From germline, CDR1 is MDHEN and CDR2 SYDVKM. The CDR3 protein is CASAGITDREGSSNQPQHF. The CDR3 DNA reads TGTGCCAGCGCGGGTATAACGGACAGGGAGGGAAGTAGCAATCAGCCCCAGCATTTT.

The J gene is TRBJ1-5, the V gene TRBV24-1, with D possibly TRBD1 on 6 matching bases. V was pared by 12 bases and J by 0 bases, with 20 bases between. CDR3 size: 16 residues. CDR1 KGHDR and CDR2 SFDVKD come from the germline V gene. The CDR3 loop reads CAVSRPRGASNQPQHF. CDR3 DNA: TGTGCCGTCTCACGTCCGCGGGGGGCTAGCAATCAGCCCCAGCATTTT.

This chain uses TRBV28 with TRBJ1-6; D remains ambiguous. V was shortened by 8 bases and J by 0 bases, with 26 bases between the two germline ends. The CDR3 is made up of 20 amino acids. Germline V gene lookup returns CDR1 MDHEN and CDR2 SYDVKM. CDR3 nucleotide sequence: TGTGCCAGCCACCTGGGCGGGCGGTGGGGTAGGAGCTCCTATAATTCACCCCTCCACTTT. It yields the protein CASHLGGRWGRSSYNSPLHF.

The V gene is TRBV10-3, the J gene TRBJ1-1, with 9 bases that match TRBD1. The CDR3 extends over 15 amino acids. The trim removed 2 bases at V and 1 base at J, leaving 2 bases unmatched. In germline, CDR1 is ENHRY, CDR2 SYGVKD. CDR3 nucleotides: TGTGCCATCAGTGAGCCACAGGGGGCGAACACTGAAGCTTTCTTT. It specifies CAISEPQGANTEAFF.

The chain combines TRBV24-1 with TRBJ2-1; D not certain. CDR1 is KGHDR and CDR2 is SFDVKD in the germline V gene. V was clipped by 5 bases and J by 4 bases, with 8 bases between them. The CDR3 runs 13 residues. As DNA, the CDR3 is TGTGCCACCAGTGTTTCCGGGTACAATGAGCAGTTCTTC. Its protein is CATSVSGYNEQFF.

The rearrangement uses TRBV12-5 and TRBJ2-1, with 14 bases that match TRBD2. With V trimmed by 0 bases and J by 5 bases, 9 bases remained unmatched. The CDR3 spans 19 residues. The germline V gene has CDR1 LGHNT and CDR2 FRNRAP. CDR3 sequence reads: CASGLVKDGTSGGHNEQFF. For the CDR3, the DNA is TGTGCTAGTGGTTTGGTAAAGGATGGGACTAGCGGGGGCCACAATGAGCAGTTCTTC.

The rearrangement uses TRBV27 and TRBJ1-1; 10 bases fit TRBD1. Per germline, CDR1 MNHEY and CDR2 SMNVEV (reference sequence). The CDR3 is 15 amino acids. V was clipped by 0 bases and J by 4 bases; unmatched bases: 2. Here the CDR3 DNA reads TGTGCCAGCAGTTTATCCGGGACAGGGGCCACTGAAGCTTTCTTT. The encoded protein is CASSLSGTGATEAFF.

This rearrangement joins TRBV29-1 to TRBJ2-2, with 11 bases aligning to TRBD2. The trim removed 7 bases at V and 1 base at J, leaving 5 bases unmatched. This CDR3 has 15 amino acids. In germline, CDR1 is SQVTM, CDR2 ANQGSEA. The CDR3 loop reads CSGRGTSGNTGELFF. In nucleotides, the CDR3 is TGCAGCGGGAGGGGGACTAGCGGGAACACCGGGGAGCTGTTTTTT.

The rearrangement joins TRBV6-5 to TRBJ2-3; D not resolved. V was pared by 1 base and J by 1 base, with 3 bases between. The CDR3 has 13 amino acids. Per germline, CDR1 MNHEY and CDR2 SVGAGI. The CDR3 DNA reads TGTGCCAGCAGTTACTTAGGCACAGATACGCAGTATTTT. It encodes CASSYLGTDTQYF.

This clone was seen just once. The J gene is TRBJ1-4, the V gene TRBV28; D possibly corresponds to TRBD1 (6 bases). The CDR3 length is 14 residues. V lost 1 base to trimming and J lost 15 bases, with 18 bases between them. Germline lookup yields CDR1 MDHEN and CDR2 SYDVKM. The CDR3 DNA reads TGTGCCAGCAGTTTATCGGCAGGGGTGGGGTTTTTGTTTTTT. Protein: CASSLSAGVGFLFF. The whole variable domain, filled in from reference TRBV28 and TRBJ1-4, reads DVKVTQSSRYLVKRTGEKVFLECVQDMDHENMFWYRQDPGLGLRLIYFSYDVKMKEKGDIPEGYSVSREKKERFSLILESASTNQTSMYLCASSLSAGVGFLFFGSGTQLSVL.

This clone was seen more than once but under ten times. This rearrangement joins TRBV19 to TRBJ1-5; 7 bases are a match to TRBD1. After removal of 5 bases from V and 4 bases from J, the junction contained 8 bases not matched to a gene. Germline CDR1 is LNHDA and CDR2 is SQIVND (reference sequence). This CDR3 region has 15 residues. In DNA form, the CDR3 reads TGTGCCAGTAGTTTACGACAGGGTGGGAATCAGCCCCAGCATTTT. The encoded protein is CASSLRQGGNQPQHF.

The J gene is TRBJ1-1, the V gene TRBV30; D gene uncertain. The germline CDR1 and CDR2 sequences are GTSNPN and SVGIG (reference sequence). The CDR3 is 13 amino acids. The CDR3 sequence: CAGLSVVNTEAFF. The DNA for the CDR3 is TGTGCGGGCCTGTCGGTGGTGAACACTGAAGCTTTCTTT.

The chain carries TRBV30 and TRBJ2-4; 9 bases agree with TRBD1. Trimming at V came to 4 bases and at J to 6 bases, leaving 4 bases not matched to a gene. This CDR3 is 13 amino acids long. The V gene's germline CDR1 is GTSNPN and CDR2 SVGIG (reference sequence). CDR3 coding DNA: TGTGCCTGGACAACAGGGGGCGGAAACATTCAGTACTTC. Its protein product is CAWTTGGGNIQYF.

The sample holds one count of this clone. The rearrangement uses TRBV5-5 and TRBJ1-1; D is possibly TRBD1 (6 bases). CDR3 length: 13 residues. The V gene lost 5 bases and the J gene lost 11 bases, with 19 bases spanning the gap. Germline loops: CDR1 SGHKS, CDR2 YYEKEE (reference sequence). The CDR3 is CASRDWTAPGAFF. The CDR3 DNA follows: TGTGCCAGCAGGGATTGGACAGCGCCTGGGGCTTTCTTT.

This chain uses TRBV2 with TRBJ1-1, with TRBD1 matching over 9 bases. The germline V gene encodes CDR1 SNHLY and CDR2 FYNNEI. The length of the CDR3 is 14 residues. The J segment lost 5 bases and the V segment lost 4 bases, leaving 5 bases of the junction unmatched. CDR3 protein: CASSGRQGGTEAFF. The CDR3 bases are TGTGCCAGCAGTGGAAGACAGGGGGGGACTGAAGCTTTCTTT. The full variable domain, rest sourced from reference TRBV2 and TRBJ1-1, is EPEVTQTPSHQVTQMGQEVILRCVPISNHLYFYWYRQILGQKVEFLVSFYNNEISEKSEIFDDQFSVERPDGSNFTLKIRSTKLEDSAMYFCASSGRQGGTEAFFGQGTRLTVV.

The chain combines TRBV18 with TRBJ2-7, with 10 bases matching TRBD1. Germline trimming cut 2 bases from V and 0 bases from J; bases unmatched to any gene: 4. Looked up from germline, CDR1 is KGHSH and CDR2 is LQKENI. The CDR3 consists of 16 residues. The CDR3 region has the DNA TGTGCCAGCTCACCAGGGACAGGGGTCTACTCCTACGAGCAGTACTTC. Its translation: CASSPGTGVYSYEQYF.

The chain couples TRBV3-1 (or the pseudogene TRBV3-2) to TRBJ2-1; 8 bases are shared with TRBD1. With V trimmed by 3 bases and J by 4 bases, 8 bases remained unmatched. Germline V lookup: CDR1 LGHDT, CDR2 YNNKEL (reference sequence). This CDR3 spans 16 amino acids. This CDR3 reads CASSHSGTGFYNEQFF. The CDR3 DNA sequence: TGTGCCAGCAGCCACTCCGGGACAGGTTTTTACAATGAGCAGTTCTTC.

V gene TRBV3-1 (or the pseudogene TRBV3-2) combines with J gene TRBJ2-1; tentatively, D is TRBD2 (6 bases). Germline V lookup: CDR1 LGHDT, CDR2 YNNKEL (reference sequence). V lost 2 bases and J lost 10, with 15 bases in between. The CDR3 contains 14 residues. The chain's CDR3 is CASSQSLLGGEQFF. The DNA for the CDR3 is TGTGCCAGCAGCCAATCCCTGCTGGGGGGAGAGCAGTTCTTC.

The chain uses TRBV19 and TRBJ2-1; TRBD1 agrees at 10 bases. J lost 5 bases, V lost 5 bases, and 3 bases had no gene match. The germline gives CDR1 LNHDA, CDR2 SQIVND (reference sequence). This CDR3 region has 14 residues. DNA for the CDR3: TGTGCCAGTAGTCCGGGACAGGGGCACAATGAGCAGTTCTTC. Its translation: CASSPGQGHNEQFF.

The chain joins TRBV7-9 to TRBJ2-2, with 7 bases that match TRBD2. Germline values: CDR1 SEHNR, CDR2 FQNEAQ (reference sequence). The trim removed 6 bases at V and 4 bases at J, leaving 8 bases unmatched. The CDR3 covers 15 residues. CDR3 in amino acids: CASRGTKGSTGELFF. CDR3 nucleotides: TGTGCCAGCAGGGGGACTAAAGGGTCCACCGGGGAGCTGTTTTTT.

CDR3 bases: TGCGCCAGCAGTGTACCTCCCCTATCCTACAATGAGCAGTTCTTC. This gives the protein CASSVPPLSYNEQFF. The chain recombines TRBV10-2 with TRBJ2-1, with D hard to call. This CDR3 contains 15 residues. Trimming shortened V by 4 bases and J by 1 base, and 11 bases separated the two germline ends. Germline CDR1 and CDR2: WSHSY and SAAADI.

The chain employs TRBV5-4 and TRBJ2-1; possibly TRBD1 for D (5 bases). Trimming pared 0 bases from V and 6 bases from J, leaving 13 bases between. There are 15 residues in the CDR3. The germline V gene encodes CDR1 SGHNT and CDR2 YYREEE (reference sequence). Here the CDR3 DNA reads TGTGCCAGCAGCTTGGCCTGGGGCCGACGCAATGAGCAGTTCTTC. Protein sequence: CASSLAWGRRNEQFF. The variable domain in full, with the rest retrieved from reference TRBV5-4 and TRBJ2-1, is ETGVTQSPTHLIKTRGQQVTLRCSSQSGHNTVSWYQQALGQGPQFIFQYYREEENGRGNFPPRFSGLQFPNYSSELNVNALELDDSALYLCASSLAWGRRNEQFFGPGTRLTVL.

The rearrangement joins TRBV7-6 to TRBJ2-7, with 9 bases fitting TRBD2. In germline, CDR1 is SGHVS, CDR2 FNYEAQ. V trimming: 5 bases; J trimming: 3 bases; junction bases outside the gene matches: 17. The CDR3 totals 18 residues. CDR3 nucleotides: TGTGCCAGCAGCCCGATAGGACTAGCGAGAACTTCGGGCTACGAGCAGTACTTC. This encodes CASSPIGLARTSGYEQYF.

The V and J genes are TRBV11-2 and TRBJ2-7; the D gene is possibly TRBD2 (6 bases). V was trimmed by 5 bases and J by 1 base, leaving 15 bases between them. The CDR3 sequence is 15 residues long. The germline V gene has CDR1 SGHAT and CDR2 FQNNGV. Here the CDR3 DNA reads TGTGCCAGCAGCCCTAAGACTAGTACTTCCTACGAGCAGTACTTC. Its translation is CASSPKTSTSYEQYF.

The chain links TRBV30 to TRBJ2-1; D possibly corresponds to TRBD1 (5 bases). Germline V gives CDR1 GTSNPN, CDR2 SVGIG (reference sequence). V was pared by 8 bases and J by 4 bases, with 9 bases between. The CDR3 extends over 11 amino acids. In nucleotides, the CDR3 is TGTGCCGCGACAGTTTACAATGAGCAGTTCTTC. This codes for CAATVYNEQFF.

The genes are TRBV6-5 and TRBJ1-4; 7 bases align to TRBD1. V gave up 6 bases and J gave up 7 bases; unmatched junction bases: 5. CDR1 MNHEY and CDR2 SVGAGI come from the germline V gene. The CDR3 is 13 amino acids. The CDR3 sequence: CASRGGVSEKLFF. In DNA, the CDR3 is TGTGCCAGCAGAGGGGGCGTCTCTGAAAAACTGTTTTTT.

The CDR3 spells CASSRYMDRTKLFF. CDR3 sequence (DNA): TGTGCCAGCAGCCGCTACATGGACAGGACAAAACTGTTTTTT. This chain uses TRBV11-2 with TRBJ1-4; TRBD1 matches at 7 bases. This CDR3 comprises 14 residues. The V gene's germline CDR1 is SGHAT and CDR2 FQNNGV. After removal of 5 bases from V and 10 bases from J, the junction contained 10 bases not matched to a gene. Combining the CDR3 with reference TRBV11-2 and TRBJ1-4 gives the whole variable domain EAGVAQSPRYKIIEKRQSVAFWCNPISGHATLYWYQQILGQGPKLLIQFQNNGVVDDSQLPKDRFSAERLKGVDSTLKIQPAKLEDSAVYLCASSRYMDRTKLFFGSGTQLSVL.